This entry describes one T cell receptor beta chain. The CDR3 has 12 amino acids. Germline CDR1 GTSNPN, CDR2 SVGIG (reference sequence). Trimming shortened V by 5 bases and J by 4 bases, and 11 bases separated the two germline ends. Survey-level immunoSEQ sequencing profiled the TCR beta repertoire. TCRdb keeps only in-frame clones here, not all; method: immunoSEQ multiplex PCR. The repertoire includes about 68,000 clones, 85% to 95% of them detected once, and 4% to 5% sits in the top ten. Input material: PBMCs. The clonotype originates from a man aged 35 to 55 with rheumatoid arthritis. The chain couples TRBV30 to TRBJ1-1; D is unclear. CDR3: CAWGRAGTEAFF. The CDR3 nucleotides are TGTGCCTGGGGGCGGGCGGGCACTGAAGCTTTCTTT.